This T cell receptor beta chain was observed in a study of vaccination and CD4 T cells after COVID-19. Study information: Once diagnosed, patients had post-COVID samples drawn a median 101 days later (range 35 to 161). Points from the study as a whole: Spike mono-reactivity was shown by 304 of 307 vaccine-specific clones in convalescent patients. Post-infection sampling omitted early timepoints and covered relatively few convalescent patients.

This clonotype was found a few times. As yet, its antigen is unknown. The study sequenced cultured CD4+ T cell DNA using the Oncomine TCR Beta short-read assay. TCRdb re-analysed the PCR reads in MiXCR, keeping a single row per CDR3 protein. The sample contains tens of thousands of distinct CDR3 sequences, approximately 29% of which appear only once. Germline loops: CDR1 MNHNS, CDR2 SASEGT. V was pared by 6 bases and J by 2 bases, with 7 bases of the junction left unmatched. The CDR3 contains 14 residues. As for time point: late sampling 161 to 241 days after vaccination in a few convalescent patients. Treatment of the sample: approximately nine-day PBMC culture with coronavirus spike peptide pools or control peptides (ViraFEST assay). Via ViraFEST, peptide pools expanded antigen-specific T cells before TCR sequencing.

Sequences were derived from CD4+ T cells from blood, cultured in vitro, sampled about 7 months after SARS-CoV-2 vaccination. The rearrangement links TRBV6-1 to TRBJ2-7; 7 bases are shared with TRBD1. The TCR was taken from a human donor who had recovered from COVID-19. The CDR3 region is CASSQTGFPYEQYF. CDR3 sequence (DNA): TGTGCCAGCAGCCAGACAGGGTTTCCCTACGAGCAGTACTTC.